What follows are 2 T cell receptor beta chains derived from one specimen sequenced in a study of blood T cell repertoires in COVID-19. Profiling relied on immunoSEQ multiplex PCR, and the TCRdb table lists in-frame clones only, not all of them. Seen here are some 42,000 clones, about 90% observed once, and the top ten hold approximately 9%. The source material was peripheral blood. The receptors shown here come from a man in his forties or fifties with active COVID-19.

The J gene is TRBJ2-7, the V gene TRBV27, with 8 bases fitting TRBD2. Germline CDR1 MNHEY, CDR2 SMNVEV (reference sequence). This CDR3 has 14 residues. The trim removed 2 bases at V and 5 bases at J, leaving 5 bases unmatched. The CDR3 DNA follows: TGTGCCAGCAGTTTAGCTAGCGGGTGGGACGAGCAGTACTTC. It is translated as CASSLASGWDEQYF.

The chain joins TRBV7-6 to TRBJ2-5; 8 nucleotides agree with TRBD2. CDR1 SGHVS and CDR2 FNYEAQ come from the germline V gene. This CDR3 is 15 amino acids long. V was pared by 4 bases and J by 2 bases, with 6 bases of the junction left unmatched. The CDR3 DNA sequence: TGTGCCAGCAGCTATGGGCCGGGAGGGCAAGAGACCCAGTACTTC. This sequence encodes CASSYGPGGQETQYF.